This T cell receptor beta chain emerged from a study of control samples from healthy donors and cancer patients. Only in-frame clones appear in the TCRdb table, and some are missing; sequencing was by immunoSEQ multiplex PCR. Of some 120,000 clones in the sample, about 95% are singletons; the top ten hold 3.6%. There are 16 residues in the CDR3. V lost 2 bases, J lost 2 bases, and 4 bases stayed unmatched. Germline V gene lookup returns CDR1 MNHEY and CDR2 SVGAGI. This TCR was sampled from a man younger than 40 in good health. The V call is TRBV6-5, the J call TRBJ2-7; 12 nucleotides agree with TRBD2. The specimen sequenced was blood. The CDR3 DNA follows: TGTGCCAGCAGTTACAGTCCTAGCGGGGGGGCCTACGAGCAGTACTTC. This sequence encodes CASSYSPSGGAYEQYF.